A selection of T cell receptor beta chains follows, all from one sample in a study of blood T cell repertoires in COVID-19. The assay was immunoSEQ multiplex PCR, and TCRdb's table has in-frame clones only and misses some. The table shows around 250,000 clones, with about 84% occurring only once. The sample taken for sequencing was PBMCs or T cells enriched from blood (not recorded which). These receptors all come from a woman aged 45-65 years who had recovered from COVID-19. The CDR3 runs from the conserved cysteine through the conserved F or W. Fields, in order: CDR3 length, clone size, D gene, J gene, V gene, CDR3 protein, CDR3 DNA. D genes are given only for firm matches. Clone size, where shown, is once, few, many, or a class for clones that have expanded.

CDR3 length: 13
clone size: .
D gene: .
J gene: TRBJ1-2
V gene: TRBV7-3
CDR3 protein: CASSLVGDYGYTF
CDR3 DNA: TGTGCCAGCAGCTTAGTCGGAGACTATGGCTACACCTTC

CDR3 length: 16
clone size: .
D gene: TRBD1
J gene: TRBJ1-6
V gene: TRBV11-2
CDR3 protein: CASSSIQGPRYSPLHF
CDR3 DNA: TGTGCCAGCAGCTCTATACAGGGGCCCCGTTATTCACCCCTCCACTTT

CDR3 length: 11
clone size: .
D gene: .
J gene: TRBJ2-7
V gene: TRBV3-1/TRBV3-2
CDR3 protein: CASSRLIPDFF
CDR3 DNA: TGTGCCAGCAGCCGCTTAATCCCGGACTTTTTC

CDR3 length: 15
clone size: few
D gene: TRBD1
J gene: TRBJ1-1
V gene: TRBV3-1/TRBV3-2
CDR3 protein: CASSQATGGWTEAFF
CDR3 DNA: TGTGCCAGCAGCCAAGCTACAGGGGGATGGACTGAAGCTTTCTTT

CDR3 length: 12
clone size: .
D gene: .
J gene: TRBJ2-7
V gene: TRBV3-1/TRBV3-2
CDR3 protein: CASSQRHYEQYF
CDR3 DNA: TGTGCCAGCAGCCAGAGACACTACGAGCAGTACTTC

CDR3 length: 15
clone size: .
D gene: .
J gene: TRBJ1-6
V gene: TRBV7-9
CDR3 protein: CASSFNEGLHSPLHF
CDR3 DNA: TGTGCCAGCAGCTTTAACGAGGGCCTCCACTCACCCCTCCACTTT

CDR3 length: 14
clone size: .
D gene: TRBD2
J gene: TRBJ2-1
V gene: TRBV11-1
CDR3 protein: CASRAVRRGNEQFF
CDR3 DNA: TGTGCCAGCAGAGCCGTGCGGCGGGGGAATGAGCAGTTCTTC

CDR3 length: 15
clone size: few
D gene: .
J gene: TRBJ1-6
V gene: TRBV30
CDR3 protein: CAWSRGASYNSPLHF
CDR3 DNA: TGTGCCTGGAGCAGGGGCGCTTCCTATAATTCACCCCTCCACTTT

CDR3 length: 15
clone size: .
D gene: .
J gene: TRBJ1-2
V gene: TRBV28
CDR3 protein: CASSLTEPVFYGYTF
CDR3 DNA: TGTGCCAGCAGTTTGACAGAGCCGGTTTTCTATGGCTACACCTTC

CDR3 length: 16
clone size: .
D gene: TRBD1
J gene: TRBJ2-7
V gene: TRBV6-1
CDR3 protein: CASSVQGGTGAYEQYF
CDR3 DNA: TGTGCCAGCAGTGTACAGGGGGGGACAGGGGCCTACGAGCAGTACTTC

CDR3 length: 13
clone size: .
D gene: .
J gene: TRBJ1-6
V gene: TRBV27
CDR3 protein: CASSRQKNSPLHF
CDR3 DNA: TGTGCCAGCAGTCGACAGAAGAATTCACCCCTCCACTTT

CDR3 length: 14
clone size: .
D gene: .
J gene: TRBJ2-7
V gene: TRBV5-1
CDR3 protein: CASSLGTSIYEQYF
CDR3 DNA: TGCGCCAGCAGCTTGGGTACTAGCATTTACGAGCAGTACTTC

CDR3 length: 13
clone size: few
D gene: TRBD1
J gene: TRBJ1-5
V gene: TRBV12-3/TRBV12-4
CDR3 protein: CASNHRGNQPQHF
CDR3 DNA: TGTGCCAGCAACCACAGGGGAAATCAGCCCCAGCATTTT

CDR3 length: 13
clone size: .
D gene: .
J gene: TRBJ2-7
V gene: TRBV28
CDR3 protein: CASREGQSYEQYF
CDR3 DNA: TGTGCCAGCAGGGAGGGACAGTCCTACGAGCAGTACTTC

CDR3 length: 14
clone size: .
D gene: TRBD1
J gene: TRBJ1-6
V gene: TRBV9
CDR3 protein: CASSVSGGNSPLHF
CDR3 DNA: TGTGCCAGCAGTGTATCAGGGGGGAATTCACCCCTCCACTTT

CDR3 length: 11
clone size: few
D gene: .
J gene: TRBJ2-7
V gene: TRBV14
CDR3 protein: CASSQDSEQYF
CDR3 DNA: TGTGCCAGCAGCCAGGACAGCGAGCAGTACTTC

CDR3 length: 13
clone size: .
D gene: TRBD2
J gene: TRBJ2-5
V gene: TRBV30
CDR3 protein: CASGLAGGGTQYF
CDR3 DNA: TGTGCCTCGGGACTAGCGGGCGGCGGGACCCAGTACTTC

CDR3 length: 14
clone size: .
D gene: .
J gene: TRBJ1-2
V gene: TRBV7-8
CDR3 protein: CASSLGAPNYGYTF
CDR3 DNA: TGTGCCAGCAGCTTGGGGGCGCCTAACTATGGCTACACCTTC

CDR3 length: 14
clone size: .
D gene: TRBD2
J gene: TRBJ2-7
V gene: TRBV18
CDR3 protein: CASSYSGISYEQYF
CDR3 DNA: TGTGCCAGCTCATACAGCGGGATCTCCTACGAGCAGTACTTC

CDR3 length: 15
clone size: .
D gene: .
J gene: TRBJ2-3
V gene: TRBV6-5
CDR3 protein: CASSYRQGNTDTQYF
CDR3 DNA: TGTGCCAGCAGTTATAGGCAGGGAAATACAGATACGCAGTATTTT

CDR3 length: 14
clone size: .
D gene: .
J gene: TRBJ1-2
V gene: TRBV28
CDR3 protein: CASSLGAGGYGYTF
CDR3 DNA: TGTGCCAGCAGTTTAGGAGCCGGGGGCTATGGCTACACCTTC

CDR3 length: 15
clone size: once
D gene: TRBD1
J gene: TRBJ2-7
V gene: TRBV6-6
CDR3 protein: CASSYPNRDSHEQYF
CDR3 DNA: TGTGCCAGCAGTTATCCGAACCGGGACAGCCACGAGCAGTACTTC

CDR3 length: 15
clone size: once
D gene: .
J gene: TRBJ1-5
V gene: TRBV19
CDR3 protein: CASSTRSRGNQPQHF
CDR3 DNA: TGTGCCAGTAGTACCAGGTCAAGAGGCAATCAGCCCCAGCATTTT

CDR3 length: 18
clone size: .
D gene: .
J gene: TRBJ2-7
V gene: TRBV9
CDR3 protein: CASSPLGAGTGRFHEQYF
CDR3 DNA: TGTGCCAGCAGCCCCCTGGGGGCGGGTACGGGGAGATTCCACGAGCAGTACTTC

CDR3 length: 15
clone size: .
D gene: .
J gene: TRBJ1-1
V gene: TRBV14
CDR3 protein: CASSQVGGVNTEAFF
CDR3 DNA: TGTGCCAGCAGCCAAGTAGGAGGAGTGAACACTGAAGCTTTCTTT

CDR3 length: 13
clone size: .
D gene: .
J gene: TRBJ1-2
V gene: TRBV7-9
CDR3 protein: CASSSQTNYGYTF
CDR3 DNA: TGTGCCAGCAGCTCTCAGACTAACTATGGCTACACCTTC

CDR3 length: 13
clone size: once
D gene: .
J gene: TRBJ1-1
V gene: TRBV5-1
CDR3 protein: CASSLEGVGRAFF
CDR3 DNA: TGCGCCAGCAGCTTGGAGGGGGTCGGTAGAGCTTTCTTT

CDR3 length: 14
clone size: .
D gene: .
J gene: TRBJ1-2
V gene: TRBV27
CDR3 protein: CASSWTGGSGGYTF
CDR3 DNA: TGTGCCAGCAGTTGGACCGGGGGGTCGGGTGGCTACACCTTC

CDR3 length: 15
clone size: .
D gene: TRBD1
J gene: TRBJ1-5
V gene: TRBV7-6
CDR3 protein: CASSIFRGLNQPQHF
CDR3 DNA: TGTGCCAGCAGCATTTTCAGGGGGCTCAATCAGCCCCAGCATTTT

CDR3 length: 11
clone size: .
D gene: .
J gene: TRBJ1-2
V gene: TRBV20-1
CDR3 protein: CSASLTDGYTF
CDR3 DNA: TGCAGTGCTAGTTTGACAGACGGCTACACCTTC

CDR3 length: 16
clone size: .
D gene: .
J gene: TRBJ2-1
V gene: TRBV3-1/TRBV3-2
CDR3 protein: CASSPRGQSSYNEQFF
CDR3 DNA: TGTGCCAGCAGCCCCCGCGGGCAGAGCTCCTACAATGAGCAGTTCTTC

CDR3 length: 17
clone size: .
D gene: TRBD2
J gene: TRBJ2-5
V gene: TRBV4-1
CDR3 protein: CASSQDRVRGGQETQYF
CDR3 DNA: TGCGCCAGCAGCCAAGATAGGGTGCGGGGGGGCCAAGAGACCCAGTACTTC

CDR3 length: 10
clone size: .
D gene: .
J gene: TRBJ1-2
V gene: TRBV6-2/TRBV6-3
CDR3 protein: CASSYLGYTF
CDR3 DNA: TGTGCCAGCAGTTACCTTGGCTACACCTTC

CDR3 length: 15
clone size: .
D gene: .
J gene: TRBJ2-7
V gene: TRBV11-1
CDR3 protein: CASSLDRAFTYEQYF
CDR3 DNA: TGTGCCAGCAGCTTAGACAGGGCTTTCACCTACGAGCAGTACTTC

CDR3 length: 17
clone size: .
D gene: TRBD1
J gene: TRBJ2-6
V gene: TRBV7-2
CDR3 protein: CASTPGQGAFGANVLTF
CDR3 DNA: TGTGCCAGCACCCCCGGACAGGGGGCTTTTGGGGCCAACGTCCTGACTTTC

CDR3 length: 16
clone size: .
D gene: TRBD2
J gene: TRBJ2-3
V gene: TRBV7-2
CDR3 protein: CASSLRLAGGRDTQYF
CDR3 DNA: TGTGCCAGCAGCTTACGGTTAGCGGGGGGGCGAGATACGCAGTATTTT

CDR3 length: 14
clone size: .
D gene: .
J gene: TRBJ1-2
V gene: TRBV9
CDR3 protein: CASSGNIGVGGYTF
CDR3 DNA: TGTGCCAGCAGCGGGAACATAGGGGTCGGTGGCTACACCTTC

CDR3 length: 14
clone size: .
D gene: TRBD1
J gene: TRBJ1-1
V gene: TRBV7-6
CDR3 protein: CASSSVQGGTEAFF
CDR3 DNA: TGTGCCAGCAGCTCAGTCCAGGGGGGCACTGAAGCTTTCTTT

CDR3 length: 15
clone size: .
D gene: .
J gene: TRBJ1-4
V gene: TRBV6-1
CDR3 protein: CASSEGWGLDEKLFF
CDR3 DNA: TGTGCCAGCAGTGAAGGATGGGGGCTTGATGAAAAACTGTTTTTT

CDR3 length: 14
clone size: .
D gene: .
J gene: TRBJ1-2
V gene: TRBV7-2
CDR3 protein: CASSPGGGGVGYTF
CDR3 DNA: TGTGCCAGCAGCCCCGGCGGGGGGGGCGTTGGCTACACCTTC

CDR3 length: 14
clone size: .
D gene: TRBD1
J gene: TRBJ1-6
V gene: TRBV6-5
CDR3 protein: CASSFRQGNSPLHF
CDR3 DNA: TGTGCCAGCAGTTTCCGACAGGGAAATTCACCCCTCCACTTT

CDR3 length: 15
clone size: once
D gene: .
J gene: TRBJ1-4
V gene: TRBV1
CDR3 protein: CTSSYRSTTNEKLFF
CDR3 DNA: TGCACCAGCAGCTACAGGAGTACAACTAATGAAAAACTGTTTTTT

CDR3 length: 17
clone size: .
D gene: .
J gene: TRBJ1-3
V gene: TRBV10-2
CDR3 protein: CASSDSGHLGPGNTIYF
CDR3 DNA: TGCGCCAGCAGTGACTCGGGACACCTAGGCCCTGGAAACACCATATATTTT

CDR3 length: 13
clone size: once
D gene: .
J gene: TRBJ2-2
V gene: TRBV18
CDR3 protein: CASSLDRTGELFF
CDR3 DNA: TGTGCCAGCTCATTAGACAGGACCGGGGAGCTGTTTTTT

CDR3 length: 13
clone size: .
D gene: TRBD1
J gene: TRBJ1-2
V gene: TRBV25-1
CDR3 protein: CASSGRTGGRYTF
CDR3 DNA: TGTGCCAGCAGTGGGCGGACAGGGGGCAGGTACACCTTC

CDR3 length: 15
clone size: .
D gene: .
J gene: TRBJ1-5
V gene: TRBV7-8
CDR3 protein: CASSPTRQGNQPQHF
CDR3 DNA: TGTGCCAGCAGCCCGACACGACAGGGCAATCAGCCCCAGCATTTT

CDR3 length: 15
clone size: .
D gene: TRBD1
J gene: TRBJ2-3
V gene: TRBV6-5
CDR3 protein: CASAWGTAGTDTQYF
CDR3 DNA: TGTGCCAGCGCCTGGGGGACAGCGGGCACAGATACGCAGTATTTT

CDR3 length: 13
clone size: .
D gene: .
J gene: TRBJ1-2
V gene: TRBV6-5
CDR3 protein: CASSQTGLGGYTF
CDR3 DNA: TGTGCCAGCTCGCAAACAGGTCTTGGAGGCTACACCTTC

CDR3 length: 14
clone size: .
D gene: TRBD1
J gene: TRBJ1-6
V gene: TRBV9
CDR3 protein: CASSASTGESPLHF
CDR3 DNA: TGTGCCAGCAGCGCGTCGACAGGGGAATCACCCCTCCACTTT

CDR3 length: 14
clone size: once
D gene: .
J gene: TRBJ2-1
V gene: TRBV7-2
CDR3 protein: CASSFLAKYNEQFF
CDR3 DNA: TGTGCCAGCAGCTTTCTGGCCAAATACAATGAGCAGTTCTTC

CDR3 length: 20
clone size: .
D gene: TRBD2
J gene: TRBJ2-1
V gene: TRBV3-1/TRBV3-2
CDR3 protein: CASSPYAVTGTSGRVSEQFF
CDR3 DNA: TGTGCCAGCAGCCCTTATGCGGTAACCGGGACTAGCGGGAGGGTAAGTGAGCAGTTCTTC

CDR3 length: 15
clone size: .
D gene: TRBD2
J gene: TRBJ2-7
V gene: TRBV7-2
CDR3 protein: CASSPIAGGSYEQYF
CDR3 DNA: TGTGCCAGCAGCCCCATTGCGGGGGGTTCCTACGAGCAGTACTTC

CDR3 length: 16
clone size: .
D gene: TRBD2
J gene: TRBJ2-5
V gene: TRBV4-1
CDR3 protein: CASSQGRETRRETQYF
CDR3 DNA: TGCGCCAGCAGCCAAGGGCGGGAGACTAGGCGAGAGACCCAGTACTTC

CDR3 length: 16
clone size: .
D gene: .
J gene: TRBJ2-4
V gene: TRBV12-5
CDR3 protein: CASGSGQQGGKNIQYF
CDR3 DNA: TGTGCTAGTGGATCGGGTCAGCAGGGTGGAAAAAACATTCAGTACTTC

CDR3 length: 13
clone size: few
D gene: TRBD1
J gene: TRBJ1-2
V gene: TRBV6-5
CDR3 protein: CASRPRTGSGYTF
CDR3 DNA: TGTGCCAGCAGGCCCCGGACAGGGAGTGGCTACACCTTC

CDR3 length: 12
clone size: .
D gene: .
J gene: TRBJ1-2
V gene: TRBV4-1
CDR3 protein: CASSQDPGGYTF
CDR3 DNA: TGCGCCAGCAGCCAAGACCCGGGGGGCTACACCTTC

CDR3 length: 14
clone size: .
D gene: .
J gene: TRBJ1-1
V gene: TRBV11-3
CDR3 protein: CASQRGAASTEAFF
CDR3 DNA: TGTGCCAGTCAGCGGGGGGCAGCCAGCACTGAAGCTTTCTTT